The clone carrying this T cell receptor (beta chain) was seen repeatedly, ten times or more. This sample is drawn from a study of early T cells in non-severe SARS-CoV-2 infection. Germline CDR1 is SQVTM and CDR2 is ANQGSEA. Trimming at V came to 7 bases and at J to 6 bases, leaving 8 bases not matched to a gene. The CDR3 sequence is 14 residues long. TCRdb redid the calling of the 5' RACE reads with MiXCR, one entry per CDR3 protein. The sample records roughly 43,000 distinct CDR3 sequences, 5% to 6% being singletons. The chain combines TRBV29-1 with TRBJ2-1; TRBD2 matches at 11 bases. The origin of this receptor is an adult who was a healthcare worker with PCR-confirmed SARS-CoV-2 infection or an uninfected control (not recorded which). Sample: whole blood, taken at baseline. For the CDR3, the DNA is TGCAGCGCTGCGTCTAGCGGGGGGCCCAATGAGCAGTTCTTC. This encodes CSAASSGGPNEQFF.